These 25 T cell receptor beta chains were all obtained from the same sample, sequenced in a study of OX40 agonist ivuxolimab in advanced cancers. Data came from immunoSEQ multiplex PCR; TCRdb stores just in-frame clones and leaves some out. The table records some 11,000 clones, just under 75% of them present only once. The sequencing used CD4+ or CD8+ T cells sorted from blood, collected in a trial of the OX40 agonist ivuxolimab. These receptor sequences come from an adult with an advanced solid tumor such as melanoma, head and neck, liver or kidney cancer.

This chain connects TRBV2 to TRBJ1-1; D ambiguous. This CDR3 contains 14 residues. The V end lost 6 bases, the J end lost 1 base, and 12 bases lay between the germline ends. In germline, CDR1 is SNHLY, CDR2 FYNNEI. In DNA form, the CDR3 reads TGTGCCAGCAGGGTCCAAGGAGGGAACACTGAAGCTTTCTTT. It specifies CASRVQGGNTEAFF. The full variable domain, in which reference TRBV2 and TRBJ1-1 provide the parts outside the CDR3, is EPEVTQTPSHQVTQMGQEVILRCVPISNHLYFYWYRQILGQKVEFLVSFYNNEISEKSEIFDDQFSVERPDGSNFTLKIRSTKLEDSAMYFCASRVQGGNTEAFFGQGTRLTVV.

The gene calls are TRBV27 and TRBJ2-1; D perhaps matches TRBD1 (6 bases). The CDR3 is 17 residues long. Germline V gives CDR1 MNHEY, CDR2 SMNVEV (reference sequence). V shed 5 bases and J shed 4 bases, with 21 bases lying between them. As DNA, the CDR3 is TGTGCCAGCAGTCCCGATCCACAGGGATGGAATTACAATGAGCAGTTCTTC. Translation: CASSPDPQGWNYNEQFF.

This sequence joins TRBV30 and TRBJ2-1; TRBD2 agrees at 8 bases. From germline, CDR1 is GTSNPN and CDR2 SVGIG (reference sequence). The CDR3 is made up of 14 amino acids. The J segment lost 4 bases and the V segment lost 2 bases, leaving 4 bases of the junction unmatched. CDR3 protein: CAWSSLAGYNEQFF. The CDR3, as DNA: TGTGCCTGGAGTTCCCTAGCGGGTTACAATGAGCAGTTCTTC.

The V and J genes are TRBV19 and TRBJ2-7, with D unresolved. V lost 1 base, J lost 5 bases, and 9 bases lay in between. CDR1 and CDR2 from the germline V gene are LNHDA and SQIVND (reference sequence). The length of the CDR3 is 13 residues. The CDR3: CASSIGGIDEQYF. CDR3 sequence (DNA): TGTGCCAGTAGTATAGGGGGTATCGACGAGCAGTACTTC.

This rearrangement joins TRBV28 to TRBJ2-7; TRBD1 is a possible D gene (5 bases). Trimming pared 6 bases from V and 2 bases from J, leaving 11 bases between. CDR1 MDHEN and CDR2 SYDVKM come from the germline V gene. This CDR3 has 13 residues. The CDR3, as DNA: TGTGCCAGCAGAAAGGGGATGCCCTACGAGCAGTACTTC. Translation: CASRKGMPYEQYF.

The chain combines TRBV27 with TRBJ1-5, with D uncertain. CDR1 and CDR2 (germline): MNHEY, SMNVEV (reference sequence). The ends were cut back, 6 bases at V and 0 bases at J, with 15 bases in the middle. The CDR3 runs to 16 residues. The CDR3 spells CASSIGKGYSNQPQHF. CDR3 DNA sequence: TGTGCCAGCAGCATAGGGAAAGGATATAGCAATCAGCCCCAGCATTTT.

The V call is TRBV19, the J call TRBJ2-2; D ambiguous. Trimming pared 1 base from V and 6 bases from J, leaving 6 bases between. This CDR3 spans 13 amino acids. Germline V gene data show CDR1 as LNHDA and CDR2 as SQIVND (reference sequence). The CDR3 DNA sequence: TGTGCCAGTAGTATAGTAAGTTCCGGGGAGCTGTTTTTT. Translated: CASSIVSSGELFF. The full variable domain, completed using reference TRBV19 and TRBJ2-2, is DGGITQSPKYLFRKEGQNVTLSCEQNLNHDAMYWYRQDPGQGLRLIYYSQIVNDFQKGDIAEGYSVSREKKESFPLTVTSAQKNPTAFYLCASSIVSSGELFFGEGSRLTVL.

This clone was found a few times. This sequence joins TRBV11-2 and TRBJ2-2; tentative D call: TRBD1 (6 bases). The germline gives CDR1 SGHAT, CDR2 FQNNGV. The V end lost 8 bases, the J end lost 4 bases, and 20 bases lay between the germline ends. CDR3 size: 16 residues. The CDR3, as DNA: TGTGCCAGCTGTCCAAGGGGGAGTTTAAGCACCGGGGAGCTGTTTTTT. Its translation: CASCPRGSLSTGELFF.

This clone was recorded many times. This chain links TRBV10-3 with TRBJ2-1, with D tentatively TRBD2 (5 bases). Trimming left V 3 bases short and J 8 bases short, with 11 bases between. Germline CDR1 and CDR2: ENHRY and SYGVKD. CDR3 size: 13 residues. The CDR3 bases are TGTGCCATCAGTGACGGGGAAAGCGATGAGCAGTTCTTC. Its protein product is CAISDGESDEQFF.

V usage is TRBV6-5 and J usage is TRBJ2-1; D is unresolved. Trimming shortened V by 8 bases and J by 8 bases, and 13 bases separated the two germline ends. This CDR3 region has 12 residues. From germline, CDR1 is MNHEY and CDR2 SVGAGI. CDR3 amino acids: CASGKVKDEQFF. The CDR3 DNA reads as TGTGCCAGCGGTAAGGTTAAGGATGAGCAGTTCTTC.

The chain recombines TRBV5-1 with TRBJ2-1, with 9 bases aligning to TRBD2. J gave up 7 bases and V 2 bases, and 7 bases lay outside the gene matches. The germline V gene encodes CDR1 SGHRS and CDR2 YFSETQ. This CDR3 has 15 amino acids. CDR3 nucleotide sequence: TGCGCCAGCAGCTTTGCCCCGGGACTAGCAAATGAGCAGTTCTTC. It specifies CASSFAPGLANEQFF. Based on the CDR3 plus reference TRBV5-1 and TRBJ2-1, the full variable domain is KAGVTQTPRYLIKTRGQQVTLSCSPISGHRSVSWYQQTPGQGLQFLFEYFSETQRNKGNFPGRFSGRQFSNSRSEMNVSTLELGDSALYLCASSFAPGLANEQFFGPGTRLTVL.

The sample holds a few counts of this clone. The chain employs TRBV6-5 and TRBJ1-4; D unclear. CDR3 length: 15 amino acids. Germline V gives CDR1 MNHEY, CDR2 SVGAGI. V was trimmed by 2 bases and J by 5 bases, leaving 12 bases between them. The CDR3 here is CASSYLSGENEKLFF. The DNA of the CDR3 is TGTGCCAGCAGTTACCTCAGCGGCGAAAATGAAAAACTGTTTTTT.

The rearrangement uses TRBV13 and TRBJ2-3; 7 bases agree with TRBD2. Germline V gene lookup returns CDR1 PRHDT and CDR2 FYEKMQ (reference sequence). The CDR3 has 15 residues. The ends lost 1 base at V and 5 bases at J; junction bases unmatched: 6. The CDR3, as DNA: TGTGCCAGCAGCTTAGAAGGTGGGAGGGAAGATACGCAGTATTTT. It translates to CASSLEGGREDTQYF.

This clone was detected a few times. The DNA for the CDR3 is TGTGCCAGCAGTCTAATCGGAGGCCCCTACGAGCAGTACTTC. It specifies CASSLIGGPYEQYF. This rearrangement joins TRBV27 to TRBJ2-7; D might be TRBD2 (5 bases). The CDR3 is 14 amino acids. Per germline, CDR1 MNHEY and CDR2 SMNVEV (reference sequence). V was clipped by 5 bases and J by 2 bases, with 13 bases between them.

This chain connects TRBV9 to TRBJ2-2; no clear D gene. V was clipped by 0 bases and J by 6 bases, with 6 bases between them. Germline lookup yields CDR1 SGDLS and CDR2 YYNGEE. This CDR3 comprises 13 residues. CDR3 protein: CASSVVGPGELFF. DNA for the CDR3: TGTGCCAGCAGCGTAGTTGGGCCCGGGGAGCTGTTTTTT.

This clone was seen only a few times. The chain uses TRBV6-1 and TRBJ2-3; TRBD2 matches 12 bases. The CDR3 contains 15 residues. Germline V gene data show CDR1 as MNHNS and CDR2 as SASEGT. V shed 2 bases and J 4 bases; nucleotides not matched to a gene: 1. The DNA of the CDR3 is TGTGCCAGCAGTGAACTAGCGGGAGGGCCAGATACGCAGTATTTT. Its protein is CASSELAGGPDTQYF.

The chain uses TRBV13 and TRBJ2-7; tentative D call: TRBD1 (5 bases). V lost 5 bases and J 2 bases, leaving 16 bases between the germline ends. The CDR3 contains 15 residues. Germline lookup yields CDR1 PRHDT and CDR2 FYEKMQ (reference sequence). This CDR3 is CASSLGPGMTYEQYF. CDR3 coding DNA: TGTGCCAGCAGCCTCGGGCCAGGGATGACCTACGAGCAGTACTTC.

Relative to its sample, this clone is medium-sized (0.01 to 0.1%). The V call is TRBV19, the J call TRBJ2-6, with 7 bases fitting TRBD1. Losses at the gene ends were 7 bases for V and 0 bases for J; bases not matched to a gene: 12. This CDR3 is built from 18 residues. CDR1 LNHDA and CDR2 SQIVND come from the germline V gene (reference sequence). As DNA, the CDR3 is TGTGCCAGTAAGGTCGTGGACAGGACCAACTCTGGGGCCAACGTCCTGACTTTC. It yields the protein CASKVVDRTNSGANVLTF.

The chain couples TRBV7-8 to TRBJ2-1, with 12 bases lining up with TRBD2. The CDR3 is 16 residues long. The germline V gene encodes CDR1 SGHVS and CDR2 FQNEAQ. Losses at the gene ends were 5 bases for V and 9 bases for J; bases not matched to a gene: 11. CDR3 sequence (DNA): TGTGCCAGCAGCCCAGAGGCTAGCGGGAGGGCTGGTGAGCAGTTCTTC. Its translation: CASSPEASGRAGEQFF.

This clone was seen more than once but under ten times. The V gene is TRBV12-5, the J gene TRBJ2-1; 10 positions match TRBD2. This CDR3 has 16 amino acids. V shed 6 bases, J shed 2 bases, and the junction held 7 bases outside the gene matches. Germline V lookup: CDR1 LGHNT, CDR2 FRNRAP. The DNA of the CDR3 is TGTGCTAGTGGCCCGGAGGGACTAGCGACCTACAATGAGCAGTTCTTC. It encodes CASGPEGLATYNEQFF.

The chain combines TRBV27 with TRBJ2-7, with unresolved D. CDR3 length equals 11 residues. Germline CDR1 MNHEY, CDR2 SMNVEV (reference sequence). Trimming pared 6 bases from V and 0 bases from J, leaving 3 bases between. The CDR3 DNA reads TGTGCCAGCAGACACTCCTACGAGCAGTACTTC. Its translation is CASRHSYEQYF.

The chain is built from TRBV5-1 and TRBJ2-5; tentatively, D is TRBD1 (8 bases). V was shortened by 4 bases and J by 5 bases, with 18 bases between the two germline ends. CDR3 length: 15 residues. Germline CDR1 and CDR2: SGHRS and YFSETQ. The DNA for the CDR3 is TGCGCCAGCAGCCCTCTGGACAGGGAGGGTGAGACCCAGTACTTC. Residues: CASSPLDREGETQYF.

The genes are TRBV7-6 and TRBJ1-1, with D possibly matching TRBD1 (6 bases). The V end lost 2 bases, the J end lost 4 bases, and 8 bases lay between the germline ends. The CDR3 runs 13 residues. Per germline, CDR1 SGHVS and CDR2 FNYEAQ. CDR3: CASSLSGATEAFF. The CDR3 bases are TGTGCCAGCAGCTTATCGGGGGCCACTGAAGCTTTCTTT.

This clone was seen just once. J is TRBJ1-4 and V is TRBV27, with D possibly TRBD1 on 5 matching bases. Trimming shortened V by 3 bases and J by 4 bases, and 9 bases separated the two germline ends. Germline V CDR1 and CDR2: MNHEY, SMNVEV (reference sequence). CDR3 length: 14 amino acids. CDR3 loop: CASSLWGGNEKLFF. The CDR3 DNA reads as TGTGCCAGCAGTTTGTGGGGGGGTAATGAAAAACTGTTTTTT.

The V gene is TRBV27, the J gene TRBJ1-1, with D possibly TRBD1 on 5 matching bases. CDR1 is MNHEY and CDR2 is SMNVEV in the germline V gene (reference sequence). The V and J ends lost 2 bases and 6 bases respectively, with 10 bases between them. This CDR3 has 13 amino acids. CDR3 residues: CASSLGTMAEAFF. The CDR3 DNA is TGTGCCAGCAGTTTAGGGACGATGGCTGAAGCTTTCTTT.